A single sample gave rise to the 8 T cell receptor beta chains below, sequenced in a study of control samples from healthy donors and cancer patients (dated by TCRdb to between 2020 and 2021). The receptor library was made with the immunoSEQ multiplex PCR assay. TCRdb provides this immuneACCESS table in a form limited to in-frame rearrangements. Some clones are lacking; in checked studies, under half of them reflect an unresolved V gene, and why the rest are absent is not known. This sample comprises roughly 80,000 clones, 70% to 90% of them detected only once. The ten largest account for around 5.7% of the sample. The sequenced sample was blood. These receptors all come from a woman in her fifties or sixties in good health.

The J gene is TRBJ2-2, the V gene TRBV12-5, with D unresolved. V shed 7 bases and J shed 1 base, with 7 bases lying between them. This CDR3 is built from 13 residues. Germline V gene data show CDR1 as LGHNT and CDR2 as FRNRAP. For the CDR3, the DNA is TGTGCTAGTGACTCCGGGAACACCGGGGAGCTGTTTTTT. Protein: CASDSGNTGELFF.

The chain is built from TRBV28 and TRBJ1-1, with D tentatively TRBD1 (6 bases). This CDR3 is built from 15 residues. The germline CDR1 and CDR2 sequences are MDHEN and SYDVKM. Trimming shortened V by 3 bases and J by 4 bases, and 15 bases separated the two germline ends. CDR3 sequence reads: CASSFHRGAGTEAFF. In DNA form, the CDR3 reads TGTGCCAGCAGTTTTCACCGGGGGGCGGGCACTGAAGCTTTCTTT.

The chain combines TRBV6-4 with TRBJ1-1; TRBD1 is a possible D gene (5 bases). From germline, CDR1 is MRHNA and CDR2 SNTAGT. This CDR3 region has 13 residues. Trimming took 0 bases from V and 6 from J, leaving 8 bases between them. Here the CDR3 reads CASSDSKGPEAFF. The CDR3 DNA reads as TGTGCCAGCAGTGACTCGAAGGGACCTGAAGCTTTCTTT.

This rearrangement joins TRBV6-5 to TRBJ2-7, with TRBD1 matching 8 bases. The ends lost 0 bases at V and 7 bases at J; junction bases unmatched: 5. The CDR3 has 14 amino acids. Germline CDR1 reads MNHEY; CDR2 reads SVGAGI. The CDR3 is CASSYSVTGGEQYF. The DNA of the CDR3 is TGTGCCAGCAGTTACTCGGTAACAGGGGGGGAGCAGTACTTC.

V and J are TRBV7-8 and TRBJ2-1; 14 nucleotides match TRBD2. Germline CDR1 SGHVS, CDR2 FQNEAQ. The CDR3 covers 15 residues. J lost 10 bases, V lost 5 bases, and 7 bases had no gene match. The CDR3 DNA sequence: TGTGCCAGCAGCCGAGTGACTAGCGGGGGGGCCGAGCAGTTCTTC. It specifies CASSRVTSGGAEQFF.

The chain is built from TRBV6-5 and TRBJ1-6, with D possibly matching TRBD1 (5 bases). CDR1 is MNHEY and CDR2 is SVGAGI in the germline V gene. The CDR3 extends over 16 amino acids. Trimming stripped 0 bases from V and 10 bases from J, with 16 bases between. The CDR3 here is CASSYSTSGRRSPLHF. The CDR3 nucleotides are TGTGCCAGCAGTTACTCGACCTCAGGGAGGCGGTCACCCCTCCACTTT.

V is TRBV5-8 and J is TRBJ1-3; D is unclear. V shed 0 bases and J shed 8 bases, with 6 bases lying between them. Germline V gives CDR1 SGHTS, CDR2 YDEGEE. The CDR3 loop spans 12 amino acids. The CDR3 loop reads CASSLGWYTIYF. The CDR3 DNA reads TGTGCCAGCAGCTTGGGTTGGTACACCATATATTTT.

The rearrangement joins TRBV6-2 or TRBV6-3 to TRBJ1-1, with D hard to call. V shed 4 bases and J shed 4 bases, with 19 bases lying between them. The germline CDR1 and CDR2 sequences are MNHEY and SVGEGT. CDR3 length: 16 amino acids. In nucleotides, the CDR3 is TGTGCCAGCAGTTTCCGGGCCTCGACCCGGGGCACTGAAGCTTTCTTT. Amino acids: CASSFRASTRGTEAFF.